This T cell receptor beta chain appears in the sequencing data of a study of blood T cell repertoires in COVID-19. TCRdb's copy holds only in-frame clones and misses some; the assay was immunoSEQ multiplex PCR. The sample consists of over 300,000 clones, around 90% of them appearing once. Germline CDR1 and CDR2: SNHLY and FYNNEI. The CDR3 sequence is 14 residues long. Trimming took off 4 bases at V and 5 bases at J, with 11 bases between the two ends. Sequenced material: peripheral blood. This chain uses TRBV2 with TRBJ1-4; D uncertain. This TCR was sampled from a man between 18 and 29 years old with active or convalescent COVID-19. This CDR3 reads CASSALTDNEKLFF. The CDR3 DNA reads as TGTGCCAGCAGTGCGTTAACAGACAATGAAAAACTGTTTTTT.